This TCR beta chain was sequenced during a study of T cells in Graves' hyperthyroidism and ophthalmopathy. This clonotype was detected many times. Regions amplified from RNA transcripts were the TCR beta CDR3 regions. The primer set for the first-round RT-PCR of the TCR CDR3 was HTBI. TCRdb fed the multiplex PCR reads into MiXCR, producing one record per CDR3 protein. The data contain about 200,000 distinct CDR3 sequences, about 17% of them singletons. Trimming removed 4 bases from V and 2 bases from J; junction bases left unmatched: 4. This CDR3 has 16 amino acids. Per the germline V gene, CDR1 is SGHRS and CDR2 is YFSETQ. The definition of stable Graves' hyperthyroidism was no ophthalmopathy progression within 18 months.

This rearrangement joins TRBV5-1 to TRBJ2-3; 13 bases align to TRBD2. The sequencing input was blood. The sequence came from a man aged 35 to 55 with Graves' hyperthyroidism. CDR3 nucleotide sequence: TGCGCCAGCAGCAGGACTAGCGGGGGCACCACAGATACGCAGTATTTT. It codes for CASSRTSGGTTDTQYF. The whole variable domain, remainder taken from reference TRBV5-1 and TRBJ2-3, is KAGVTQTPRYLIKTRGQQVTLSCSPISGHRSVSWYQQTPGQGLQFLFEYFSETQRNKGNFPGRFSGRQFSNSRSEMNVSTLELGDSALYLCASSRTSGGTTDTQYFGPGTRLTVL.